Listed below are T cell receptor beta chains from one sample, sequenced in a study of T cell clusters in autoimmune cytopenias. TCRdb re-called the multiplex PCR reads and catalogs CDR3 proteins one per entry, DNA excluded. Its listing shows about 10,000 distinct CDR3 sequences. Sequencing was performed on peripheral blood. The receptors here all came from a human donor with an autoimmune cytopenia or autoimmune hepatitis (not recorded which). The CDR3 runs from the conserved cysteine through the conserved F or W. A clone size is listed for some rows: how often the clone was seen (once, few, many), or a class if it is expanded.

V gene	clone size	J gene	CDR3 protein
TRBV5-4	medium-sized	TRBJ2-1	CASSLTLAVGEQFF
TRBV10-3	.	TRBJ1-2	CAISESANYGYTF
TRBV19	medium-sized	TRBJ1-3	CASSIAEDRSGNTIYF
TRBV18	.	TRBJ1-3	CASSLQTGFSGNTIYF
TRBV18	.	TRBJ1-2	CASSPGQGRGYGYTF
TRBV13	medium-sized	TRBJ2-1	CASSFQGNNEQFF
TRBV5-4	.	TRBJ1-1	CASSLSSSGNTEAFF
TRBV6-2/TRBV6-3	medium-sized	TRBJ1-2	CASSYLQGGYTF
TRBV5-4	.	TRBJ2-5	CAVPGTSGNLGETQYF
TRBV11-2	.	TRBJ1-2	CASSLDRGTVYGYTF
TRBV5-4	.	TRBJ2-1	CASSQDSSTSWGNEQFF
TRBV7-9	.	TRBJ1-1	CASSLDRVNTEAFF
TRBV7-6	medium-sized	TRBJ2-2	CASSSRVDRAGELFF
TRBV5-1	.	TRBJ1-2	CASSLGDQSIYGYTF
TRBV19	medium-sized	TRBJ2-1	CASSQQGMREQFF
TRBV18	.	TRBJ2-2	CASSPPSRNTGELFF
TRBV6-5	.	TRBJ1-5	CASRSGQPQHF
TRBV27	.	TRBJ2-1	CASSFSPLAGVLPYNEQFF
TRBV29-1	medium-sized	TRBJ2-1	CSVESDNEQFF
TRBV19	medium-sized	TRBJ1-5	CASSHTGTDLMNSNQPQHF
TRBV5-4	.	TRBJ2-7	CASSFRASGMYEQYF
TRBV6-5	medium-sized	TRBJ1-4	CASKGGILLGEKLFF
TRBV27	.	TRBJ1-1	CASRPTGQAGAFF
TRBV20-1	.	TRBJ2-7	CSARDRGLPDIYEQYF
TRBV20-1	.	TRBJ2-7	CSAAPSGLYEQYF
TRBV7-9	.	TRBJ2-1	CASSYQRGEQFF
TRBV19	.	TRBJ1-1	CASTARANAEAFF
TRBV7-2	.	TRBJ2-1	CASSLLNEQFF
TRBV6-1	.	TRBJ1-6	CASSDPGQSNSPLHF
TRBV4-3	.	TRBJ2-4	CASSRGQGENIQYF
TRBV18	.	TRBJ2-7	CASSPTRDYQYF
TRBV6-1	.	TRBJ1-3	CASRPSSGNTIYF
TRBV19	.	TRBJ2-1	CASSRLGGRGDEQFF
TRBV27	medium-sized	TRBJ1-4	CASSPTQGPANEKLFF
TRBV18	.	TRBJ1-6	CASSPQGRGNSPLHF